What follows describes a single TCR beta chain. Its antigen is not identified. With V trimmed by 3 bases and J by 5 bases, 6 bases remained unmatched. CDR3 length equals 15 residues. Germline V lookup: CDR1 SGHNT, CDR2 YYREEE (reference sequence). The sample belongs to a study of OX40 agonist ivuxolimab in advanced cancers. Whole-study context: Eligibility admitted prior anti-PD-1, anti-PD-L1 or anti-CTLA-4 therapy; around 38% had some.

The study, taken as a whole, reports: Individuals who were partial responders at 0.1-3.0 mg/kg had clonal expansion that ranked among the lowest.

This table comes from immunoSEQ multiplex PCR, and its TCRdb copy is limited to in-frame clones, with some not included. The sample lists about 77,000 clones; roughly 90% were seen once. This clonotype originated in an adult with an advanced solid tumor such as melanoma, head and neck, liver or kidney cancer. The chain couples TRBV5-4 to TRBJ2-5, with TRBD1 matching 11 bases. The source was CD4+ or CD8+ T cells sorted from blood, collected in a trial of the OX40 agonist ivuxolimab. CDR3 residues: CASSYPDRGPETQYF. The CDR3 DNA reads TGTGCCAGCAGCTACCCGGACAGGGGGCCGGAGACCCAGTACTTC.